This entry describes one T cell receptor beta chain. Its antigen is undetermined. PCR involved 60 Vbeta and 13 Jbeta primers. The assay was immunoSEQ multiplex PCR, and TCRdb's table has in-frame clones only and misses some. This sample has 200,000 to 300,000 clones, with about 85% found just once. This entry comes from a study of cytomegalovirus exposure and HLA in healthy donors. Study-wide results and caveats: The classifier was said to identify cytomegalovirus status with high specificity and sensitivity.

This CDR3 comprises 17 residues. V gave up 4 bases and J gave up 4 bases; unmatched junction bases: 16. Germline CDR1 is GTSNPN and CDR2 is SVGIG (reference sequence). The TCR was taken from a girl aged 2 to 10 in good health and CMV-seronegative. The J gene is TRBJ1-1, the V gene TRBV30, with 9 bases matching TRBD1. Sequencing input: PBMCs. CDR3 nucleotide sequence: TGTGCCTGGACCCCCCGGGACAGGGATTTTTGGACCACTGAAGCTTTCTTT. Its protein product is CAWTPRDRDFWTTEAFF.